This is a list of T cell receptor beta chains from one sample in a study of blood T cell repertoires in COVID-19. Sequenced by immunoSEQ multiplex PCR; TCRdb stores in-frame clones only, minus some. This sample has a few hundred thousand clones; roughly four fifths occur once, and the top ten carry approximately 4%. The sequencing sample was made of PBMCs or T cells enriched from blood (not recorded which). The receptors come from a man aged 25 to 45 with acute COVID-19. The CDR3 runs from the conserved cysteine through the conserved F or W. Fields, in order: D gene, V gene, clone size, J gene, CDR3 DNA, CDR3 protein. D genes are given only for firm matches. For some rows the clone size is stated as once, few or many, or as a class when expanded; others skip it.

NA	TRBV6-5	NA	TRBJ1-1	TGTGCCAGCAGAAGGACAGCCGTTTCTGAAGCTTTCTTT	CASRRTAVSEAFF
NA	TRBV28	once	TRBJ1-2	TGTGCCAGCAGTTCCCCCGGGACAACTAACTATGGCTACACCTTC	CASSSPGTTNYGYTF
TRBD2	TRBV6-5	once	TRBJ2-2	TGTGCCAGCTGTTTAGGGGCTAGCGGGGCCGGGGAGCTGTTTTTT	CASCLGASGAGELFF
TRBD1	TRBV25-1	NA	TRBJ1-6	TGTGCCAGCAGTTCCGGGGACAGGGTAAATTCACCCCTCCACTTT	CASSSGDRVNSPLHF
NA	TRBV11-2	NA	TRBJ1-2	TGTGCCAGCAGCCGCGGTGGGGGGAACTATGGCTACACCTTC	CASSRGGGNYGYTF
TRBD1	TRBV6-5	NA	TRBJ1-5	TGTGCCAGCAACGACCGACAGGGGGGCAATCAGCCCCAGCATTTT	CASNDRQGGNQPQHF
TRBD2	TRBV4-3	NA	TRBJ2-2	TGCGCCAGCAGCCCTCACCCGAAACGGAGCGGGAGATGGACCGGGGAGCTGTTTTTT	CASSPHPKRSGRWTGELFF
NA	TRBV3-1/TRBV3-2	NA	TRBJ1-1	TGTGCCAGCAGCCAGGGACACTTGAACACTGAAGCTTTCTTT	CASSQGHLNTEAFF
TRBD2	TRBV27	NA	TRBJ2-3	TGTGCCAGCAGTATGGGGACTAGGAGGGATACGCAGTATTTT	CASSMGTRRDTQYF
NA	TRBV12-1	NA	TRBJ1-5	TGTGCCAGCAGCGCAACGACTCACAATAGCAATCAGCCCCAGCATTTT	CASSATTHNSNQPQHF
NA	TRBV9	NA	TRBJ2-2	TGTGCCAGCACCGGTGGGCGAACAGCTTCGAGGAACACCGGGGAGCTGTTTTTT	CASTGGRTASRNTGELFF
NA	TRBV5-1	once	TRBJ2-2	TGCGCCAGCAGCGCATGGGGGCGGTCGGACACCGGGGAGCTGTTTTTT	CASSAWGRSDTGELFF
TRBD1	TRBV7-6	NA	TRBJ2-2	TGTGCCAGCAGCTTGACCGGACAGGGGTGGACCGGGGAGCTGTTTTTT	CASSLTGQGWTGELFF
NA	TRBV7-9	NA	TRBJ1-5	TGTGCCAGCAGCTCCCAAAATCAGCCCCAGCATTTT	CASSSQNQPQHF
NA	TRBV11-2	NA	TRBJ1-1	TGTGCCAGCAGCTCTACAGGGTTTGAAGCTTTCTTT	CASSSTGFEAFF
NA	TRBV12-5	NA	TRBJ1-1	TGTGCTAGTGGTTTGGTACGGCAGGGCAACACTGAAGCTTTCTTT	CASGLVRQGNTEAFF
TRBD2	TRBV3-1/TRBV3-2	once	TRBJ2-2	TGTGCCAGCAGACCGGGACTAGCCGTACCCGGGGAGCTGTTTTTT	CASRPGLAVPGELFF
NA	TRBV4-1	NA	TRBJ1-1	TGCGCCAGCACCCTGAGCGTGAACACTGAAGCTTTCTTT	CASTLSVNTEAFF
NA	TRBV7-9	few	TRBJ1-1	TGTGCCAGCAGCTCCCCTGGGGGGGAGTCCACTGAAGCTTTCTTT	CASSSPGGESTEAFF
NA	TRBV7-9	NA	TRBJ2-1	TGTGCCAGCAGCTTTGGGCCCTCCGGTGAGCAGTTCTTC	CASSFGPSGEQFF
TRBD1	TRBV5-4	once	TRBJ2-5	TGTGCCAGCAGCTTACAGGGGTCCCAAGAGACCCAGTACTTC	CASSLQGSQETQYF
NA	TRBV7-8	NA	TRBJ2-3	TGTGCCAGCAGCTTAGCGAGGTTCAGGGGGGCCCCAGATACGCAGTATTTT	CASSLARFRGAPDTQYF
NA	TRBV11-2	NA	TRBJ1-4	TGTGCCAGCCAGGGGCAGTTTAATGAAAAACTGTTTTTT	CASQGQFNEKLFF
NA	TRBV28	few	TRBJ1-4	TGTGCCAGCGGGGCGGTTGATGAAAAACTGTTTTTT	CASGAVDEKLFF
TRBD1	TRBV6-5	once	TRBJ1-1	TGTGCCAGCAGTCCGGAGGCGACAGGGTTTCTTAGGGCTTTCTTT	CASSPEATGFLRAFF
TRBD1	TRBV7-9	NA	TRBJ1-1	TGTGCCAGCAGCTCCGACAGGGGAGATACTGAAGCTTTCTTT	CASSSDRGDTEAFF
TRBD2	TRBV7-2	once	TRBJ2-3	TGTGCCAGCAGCTTAAGGAAAACTAGCGGGATGCCGTCCGGAGATACGCAGTATTTT	CASSLRKTSGMPSGDTQYF
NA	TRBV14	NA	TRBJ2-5	TGTGCCAGCAGCCACCCAGGGGTCGGGGAGACCCAGTACTTC	CASSHPGVGETQYF
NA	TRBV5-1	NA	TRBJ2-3	TGTGCCAGCAGCGTTCAAGACGGGGGGCGTGCAGATACGCAGTATTTT	CASSVQDGGRADTQYF
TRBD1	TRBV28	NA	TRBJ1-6	TGTGCCAGCAGAATCGTGGGGACAGGTAGTTCACCCCTCCACTTT	CASRIVGTGSSPLHF
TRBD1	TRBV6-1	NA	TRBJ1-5	TGTGCCAGCAGTAAAGCCGGGACAGGGGGGGCGAAGGGTCAGCCCCAGCATTTT	CASSKAGTGGAKGQPQHF
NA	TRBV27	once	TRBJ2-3	TGTGCCAGCCATTACGTCGCGGGTGATACGCAGTATTTT	CASHYVAGDTQYF
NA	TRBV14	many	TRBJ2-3	TGTGCCAGCAGCCCCTTCGCGGGGGATACGCAGTATTTT	CASSPFAGDTQYF
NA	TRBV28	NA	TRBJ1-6	TGTGCCAGCAGTTTTAAGGCAGGCCAAGGTTATTCACCCCTCCACTTT	CASSFKAGQGYSPLHF
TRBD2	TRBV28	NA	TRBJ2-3	TGTGCCACCTCAGCGGGGGTTCTAAATACGCAGTATTTT	CATSAGVLNTQYF
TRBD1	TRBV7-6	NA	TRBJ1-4	TGTGCCAGCAGCGCCCAGGGGGGAGCAACTAATGAAAAACTGTTTTTT	CASSAQGGATNEKLFF
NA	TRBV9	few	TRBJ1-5	TGTGCCAGCAGCGTATCAGGGGGCAATCAGCCCCAGCATTTT	CASSVSGGNQPQHF
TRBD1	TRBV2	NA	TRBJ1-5	TGTGCCAGCAGTGAGCAGGGGGGCAATCAGCCCCAGCATTTT	CASSEQGGNQPQHF
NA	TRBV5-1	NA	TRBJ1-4	TGCGCCAGCAGCTTGTCCGGGGATAATGAAAAACTGTTTTTT	CASSLSGDNEKLFF
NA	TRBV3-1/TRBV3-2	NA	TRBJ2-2	TGTGCCAGCAGCCAAGAGTGGCGGGAGCTGTTTTTT	CASSQEWRELFF
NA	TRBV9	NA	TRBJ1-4	TGTGCCAGCAGCGCCCAGGGCGCAGGGTCAACTAATGAAAAACTGTTTTTT	CASSAQGAGSTNEKLFF
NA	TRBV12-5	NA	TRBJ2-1	TGTGCTAGTGGTCCGGTTAAAGGGGGAACCTACAATGAGCAGTTCTTC	CASGPVKGGTYNEQFF
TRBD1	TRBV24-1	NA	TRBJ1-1	TGTGCCACCAGAGGCAGGGGGACTGAAGCTTTCTTT	CATRGRGTEAFF